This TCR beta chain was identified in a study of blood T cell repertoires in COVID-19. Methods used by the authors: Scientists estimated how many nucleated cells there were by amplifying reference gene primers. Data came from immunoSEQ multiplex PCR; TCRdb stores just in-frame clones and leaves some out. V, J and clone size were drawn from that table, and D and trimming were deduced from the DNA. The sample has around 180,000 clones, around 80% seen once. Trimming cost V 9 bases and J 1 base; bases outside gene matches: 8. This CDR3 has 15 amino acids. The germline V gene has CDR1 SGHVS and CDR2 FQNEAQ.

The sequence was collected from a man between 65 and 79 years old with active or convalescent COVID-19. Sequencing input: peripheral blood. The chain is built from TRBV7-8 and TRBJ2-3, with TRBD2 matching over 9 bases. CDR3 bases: TGTGCCAGACCCCCTAGCGGGACTTGCACAGATACGCAGTATTTT. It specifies CARPPSGTCTDTQYF.